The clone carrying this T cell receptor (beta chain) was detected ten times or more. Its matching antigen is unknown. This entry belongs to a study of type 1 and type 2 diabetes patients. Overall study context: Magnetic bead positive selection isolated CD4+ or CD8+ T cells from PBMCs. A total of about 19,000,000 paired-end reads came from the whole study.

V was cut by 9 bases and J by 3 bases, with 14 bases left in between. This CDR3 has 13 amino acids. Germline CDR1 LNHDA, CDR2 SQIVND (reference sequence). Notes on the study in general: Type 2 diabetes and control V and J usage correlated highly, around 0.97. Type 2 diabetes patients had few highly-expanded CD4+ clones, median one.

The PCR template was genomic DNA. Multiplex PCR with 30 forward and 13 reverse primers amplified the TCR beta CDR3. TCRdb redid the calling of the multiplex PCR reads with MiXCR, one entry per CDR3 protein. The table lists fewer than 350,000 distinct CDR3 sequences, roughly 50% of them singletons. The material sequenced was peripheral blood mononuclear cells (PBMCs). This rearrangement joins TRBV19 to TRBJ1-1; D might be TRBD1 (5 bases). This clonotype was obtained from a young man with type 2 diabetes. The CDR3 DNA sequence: TGTGCCAGCAGCTCCCAGGGATACACTGAAGCTTTCTTT. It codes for CASSSQGYTEAFF.